The 12 T cell receptor beta chains below come from one sample, sequenced in a study of blood T cell repertoires in COVID-19. This table comes from immunoSEQ multiplex PCR, and its TCRdb copy is limited to in-frame clones, with some not included. The repertoire consists of around 500,000 clones, with 88% occurring once and the leading ten covering 8% to 9.5%. The source material was PBMCs or T cells enriched from blood (not recorded which). The receptors shown here come from a woman aged 55-69 years who had recovered from COVID-19.

This chain uses TRBV7-6 with TRBJ1-5, with 7 bases lining up with TRBD1. The CDR3 contains 17 residues. Germline assignment: CDR1 SGHVS and CDR2 FNYEAQ. The V and J ends lost 5 bases and 1 base, in that order; junction bases with no gene match: 11. The CDR3, as DNA: TGTGCCAGCAGCCCAGGAGGGACAGCGCTAAGCAATCAGCCCCAGCATTTT. Translating it yields CASSPGGTALSNQPQHF.

V usage is TRBV19 and J usage is TRBJ2-6; D unclear. The CDR3 is 14 amino acids. The V end lost 8 bases, the J end lost 0 bases, and 8 bases lay between the germline ends. The germline gives CDR1 LNHDA, CDR2 SQIVND (reference sequence). The CDR3 is CASGQSSGANVLTF. CDR3 sequence (DNA): TGTGCCAGTGGGCAGAGCTCTGGGGCCAACGTCCTGACTTTC.

This clone is a singleton in its sample. The chain has TRBV6-5 and TRBJ1-4; D call uncertain. Germline values: CDR1 MNHEY, CDR2 SVGAGI. Trimming removed 3 bases from V and 2 bases from J, with 7 bases in between. The CDR3 is 14 residues long. CDR3 protein: CASSYFGTNEKLFF. The CDR3 DNA follows: TGTGCCAGCAGTTATTTCGGGACTAATGAAAAACTGTTTTTT.

V is TRBV5-5 and J is TRBJ1-4; D uncertain. The CDR3 totals 13 residues. V dropped 0 bases and J dropped 8 bases, with 8 bases sitting between them. Germline assignment: CDR1 SGHKS and CDR2 YYEKEE (reference sequence). The CDR3 DNA reads TGTGCCAGCAGCTTGGGGCCCGTGGAAAAACTGTTTTTT. It yields the protein CASSLGPVEKLFF.

This clone came up many times. The gene calls are TRBV7-9 and TRBJ1-2; 7 bases map to TRBD1. CDR1 and CDR2 from the germline V gene are SEHNR and FQNEAQ (reference sequence). Germline trimming cut 3 bases from V and 5 bases from J; bases unmatched to any gene: 9. CDR3 length: 15 amino acids. The chain's CDR3 is CASSFSGTEFYGYTF. The CDR3 DNA is TGTGCCAGCAGCTTTTCCGGGACAGAGTTTTATGGCTACACCTTC.

The V gene is TRBV14, the J gene TRBJ1-1, with 10 bases fitting TRBD1. V lost 4 bases and J lost 3; bases outside the gene matches: 5. Germline V gene data show CDR1 as SGHDN and CDR2 as FVKESK. The CDR3 covers 15 residues. CDR3 amino acids: CASSRDRGRYTEAFF. Here the CDR3 DNA reads TGTGCCAGCAGCCGCGACAGGGGGCGATACACTGAAGCTTTCTTT.

The V gene is TRBV12-5, the J gene TRBJ2-1; a weak D match, TRBD1 (6 bases). This CDR3 is 13 amino acids long. V dropped 6 bases and J dropped 15 bases, with 21 bases sitting between them. CDR1 and CDR2 (germline): LGHNT, FRNRAP. The CDR3 sequence is CASGIYNDRPMFF. As DNA, the CDR3 is TGTGCTAGTGGAATTTATAACGACAGGCCCATGTTCTTC. The full variable domain, with the rest looked up from reference TRBV12-5 and TRBJ2-1, is DARVTQTPRHKVTEMGQEVTMRCQPILGHNTVFWYRQTMMQGLELLAYFRNRAPLDDSGMPKDRFSAEMPDATLATLKIQPSEPRDSAVYFCASGIYNDRPMFFGPGTRLTVL.

The rearrangement joins TRBV19 to TRBJ1-1, with TRBD1 as a possible D gene (6 bases). This CDR3 region has 15 residues. Trimming pared 4 bases from V and 1 base from J, leaving 13 bases between. In germline, CDR1 is LNHDA, CDR2 SQIVND (reference sequence). CDR3 sequence: CASSKGSQGNTEAFF. The CDR3 nucleotides read TGTGCCAGTAGTAAGGGATCACAGGGGAACACTGAAGCTTTCTTT.

This clone showed up just once. The CDR3 is CASGDGSRGINYGYTF. The CDR3 DNA reads as TGTGCCAGCGGCGATGGTTCCAGGGGGATAAACTATGGCTACACCTTC. The V and J genes are TRBV3-1 (or the pseudogene TRBV3-2) and TRBJ1-2; 7 nucleotides agree with TRBD1. This CDR3 comprises 16 residues. Trimming removed 8 bases from V and 2 bases from J; junction bases left unmatched: 14. Germline assignment: CDR1 LGHDT and CDR2 YNNKEL (reference sequence).

This chain links TRBV2 with TRBJ2-2; 8 bases fit TRBD2. Germline values: CDR1 SNHLY, CDR2 FYNNEI. The J segment lost 6 bases and the V segment lost 5 bases, leaving 5 bases of the junction unmatched. The CDR3 is made up of 14 amino acids. CDR3 region: CASSQSGGSGELFF. CDR3 in DNA: TGTGCCAGCAGTCAGAGCGGGGGTTCCGGGGAGCTGTTTTTT.

The chain combines TRBV19 with TRBJ2-5; D is possibly TRBD2 (6 bases). Trimming shortened V by 8 bases and J by 7 bases, and 11 bases separated the two germline ends. The V gene's germline CDR1 is LNHDA and CDR2 SQIVND (reference sequence). The CDR3 is 11 residues long. The CDR3 protein is CASGRGATQYF. The CDR3 DNA follows: TGTGCCAGTGGCCGCGGGGCGACCCAGTACTTC.

The chain carries TRBV10-3 and TRBJ1-1, with D perhaps matching TRBD1 (6 bases). The CDR3 spans 14 residues. V lost 7 bases, J lost 0 bases, and 12 bases lay in between. Germline lookup yields CDR1 ENHRY and CDR2 SYGVKD. This CDR3 is CAIKQGQMNTEAFF. For the CDR3, the DNA is TGTGCCATCAAGCAGGGGCAAATGAACACTGAAGCTTTCTTT.